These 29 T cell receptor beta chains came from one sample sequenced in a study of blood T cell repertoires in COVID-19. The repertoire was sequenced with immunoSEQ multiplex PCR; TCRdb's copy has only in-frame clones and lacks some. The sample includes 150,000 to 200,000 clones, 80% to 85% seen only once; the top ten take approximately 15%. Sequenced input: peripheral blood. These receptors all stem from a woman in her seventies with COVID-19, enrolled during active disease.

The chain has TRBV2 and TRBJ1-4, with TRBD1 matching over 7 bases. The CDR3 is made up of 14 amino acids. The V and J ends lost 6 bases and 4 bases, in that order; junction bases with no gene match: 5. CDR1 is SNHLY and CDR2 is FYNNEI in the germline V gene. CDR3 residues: CASRGDSYNEKLFF. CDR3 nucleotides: TGTGCCAGCAGGGGGGACAGTTATAATGAAAAACTGTTTTTT.

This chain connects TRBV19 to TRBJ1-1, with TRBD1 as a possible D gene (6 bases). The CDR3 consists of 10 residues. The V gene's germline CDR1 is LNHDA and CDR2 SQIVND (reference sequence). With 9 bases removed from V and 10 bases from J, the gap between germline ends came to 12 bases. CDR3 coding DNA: TGTGCCAGCAGGGGCAGTGGAGCTTTCTTT. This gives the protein CASRGSGAFF. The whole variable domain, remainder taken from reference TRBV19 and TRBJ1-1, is DGGITQSPKYLFRKEGQNVTLSCEQNLNHDAMYWYRQDPGQGLRLIYYSQIVNDFQKGDIAEGYSVSREKKESFPLTVTSAQKNPTAFYLCASRGSGAFFGQGTRLTVV.

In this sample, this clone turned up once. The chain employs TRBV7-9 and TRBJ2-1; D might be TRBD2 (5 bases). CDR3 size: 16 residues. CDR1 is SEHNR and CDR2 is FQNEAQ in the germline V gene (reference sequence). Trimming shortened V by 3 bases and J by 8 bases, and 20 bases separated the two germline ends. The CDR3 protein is CASSLKWTSVVDEQFF. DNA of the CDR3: TGTGCCAGCAGCTTGAAATGGACTTCCGTCGTGGATGAGCAGTTCTTC.

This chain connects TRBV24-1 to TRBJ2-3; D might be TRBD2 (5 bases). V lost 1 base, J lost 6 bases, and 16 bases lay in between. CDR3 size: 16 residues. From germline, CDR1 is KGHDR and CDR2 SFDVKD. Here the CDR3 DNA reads TGTGCCACCAGTGATTTAAGTAGTAGACCGGGGGATACGCAGTATTTT. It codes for CATSDLSSRPGDTQYF.

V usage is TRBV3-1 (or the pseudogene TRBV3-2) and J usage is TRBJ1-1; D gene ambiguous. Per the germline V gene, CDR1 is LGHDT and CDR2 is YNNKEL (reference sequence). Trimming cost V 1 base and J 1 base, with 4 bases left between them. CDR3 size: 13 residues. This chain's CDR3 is CASSQGQNTEAFF. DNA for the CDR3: TGTGCCAGCAGCCAAGGACAGAACACTGAAGCTTTCTTT.

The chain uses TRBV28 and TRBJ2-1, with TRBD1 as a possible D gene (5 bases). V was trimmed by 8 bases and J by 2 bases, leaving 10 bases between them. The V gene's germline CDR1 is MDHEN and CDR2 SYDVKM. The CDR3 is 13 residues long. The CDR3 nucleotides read TGTGCCAGCTCAGGGTCTACCTACAATGAGCAGTTCTTC. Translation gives CASSGSTYNEQFF.

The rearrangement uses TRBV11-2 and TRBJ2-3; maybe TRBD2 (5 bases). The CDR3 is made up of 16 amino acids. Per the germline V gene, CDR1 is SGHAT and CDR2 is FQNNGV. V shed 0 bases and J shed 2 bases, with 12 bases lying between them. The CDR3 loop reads CASSLEGSAITDTQYF. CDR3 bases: TGTGCCAGCAGCTTAGAAGGTAGCGCGATCACAGATACGCAGTATTTT.

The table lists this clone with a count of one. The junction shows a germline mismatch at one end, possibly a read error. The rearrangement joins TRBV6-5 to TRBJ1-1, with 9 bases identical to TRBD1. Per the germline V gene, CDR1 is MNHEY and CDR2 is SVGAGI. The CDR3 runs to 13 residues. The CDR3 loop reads CASSPRGQGETFF. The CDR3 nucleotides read TGTGCCAGCAGTCCGAGGGGACAGGGTGAAACTTTCTTT.

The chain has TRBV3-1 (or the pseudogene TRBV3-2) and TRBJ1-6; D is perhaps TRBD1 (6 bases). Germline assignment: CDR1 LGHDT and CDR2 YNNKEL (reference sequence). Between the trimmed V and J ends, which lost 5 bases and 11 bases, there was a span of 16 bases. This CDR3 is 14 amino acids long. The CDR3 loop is CASSEGGGGTPLHF. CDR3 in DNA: TGTGCCAGCAGCGAAGGGGGTGGAGGAACACCCCTCCACTTT.

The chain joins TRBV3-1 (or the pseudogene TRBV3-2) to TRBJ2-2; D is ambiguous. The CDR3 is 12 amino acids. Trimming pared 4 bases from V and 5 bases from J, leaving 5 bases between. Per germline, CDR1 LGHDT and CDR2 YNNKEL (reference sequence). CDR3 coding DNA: TGTGCCAGCAGCCCTCGGACCGGGGAGCTGTTTTTT. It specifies CASSPRTGELFF.

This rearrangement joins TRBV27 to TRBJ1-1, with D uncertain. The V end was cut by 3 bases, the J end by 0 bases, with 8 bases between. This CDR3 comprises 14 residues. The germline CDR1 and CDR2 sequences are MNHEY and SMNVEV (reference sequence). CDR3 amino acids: CASSFGFMNTEAFF. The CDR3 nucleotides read TGTGCCAGCAGTTTCGGTTTCATGAACACTGAAGCTTTCTTT.

The CDR3 DNA follows: TGCAGCGGTGGACTAGCGGGGGGGCACATCTCCGAGCAGTACGTC. Residues: CSGGLAGGHISEQYV. This chain joins TRBV29-1 and TRBJ2-7; TRBD2 aligns across 15 bases. The CDR3 runs to 15 residues. CDR1 SQVTM and CDR2 ANQGSEA come from the germline V gene. V lost 7 bases and J lost 6; bases outside the gene matches: 10.

In nucleotides, the CDR3 is TGTGCCAGAGAAGAAGCGGCCAGCGTATATGGCTACACCTTC. This translates into CAREEAASVYGYTF. This sequence joins TRBV2 and TRBJ1-2; D is undetermined. V was cut by 9 bases and J by 5 bases, with 19 bases left in between. CDR3 length: 14 amino acids. Germline-derived CDR1 and CDR2 are SNHLY and FYNNEI.

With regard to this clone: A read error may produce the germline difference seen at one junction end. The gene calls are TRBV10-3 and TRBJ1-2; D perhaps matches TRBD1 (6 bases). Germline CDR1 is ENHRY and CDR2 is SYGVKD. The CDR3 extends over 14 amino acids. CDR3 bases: TGTGTCATCAGTGAGACTGGACAGAACTATGGCTACACCTTC. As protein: CVISETGQNYGYTF.

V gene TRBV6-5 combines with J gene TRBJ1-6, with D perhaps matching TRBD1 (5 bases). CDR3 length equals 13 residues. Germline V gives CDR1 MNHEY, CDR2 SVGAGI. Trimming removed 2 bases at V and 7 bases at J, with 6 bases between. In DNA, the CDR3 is TGTGCCAGCAGTTACAGGGGAAATTCACCCCTCCACTTT. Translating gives CASSYRGNSPLHF.

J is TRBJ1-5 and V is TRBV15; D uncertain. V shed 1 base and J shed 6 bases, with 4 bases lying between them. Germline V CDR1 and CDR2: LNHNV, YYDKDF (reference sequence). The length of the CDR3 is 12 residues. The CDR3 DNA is TGTGCCACCAGCAGAGGCGGTCAGCCCCAGCATTTT. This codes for CATSRGGQPQHF.

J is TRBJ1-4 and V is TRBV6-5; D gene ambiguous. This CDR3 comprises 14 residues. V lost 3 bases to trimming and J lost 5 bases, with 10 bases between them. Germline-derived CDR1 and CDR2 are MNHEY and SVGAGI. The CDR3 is CASSYQATNEKLFF. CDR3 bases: TGTGCCAGCAGTTATCAGGCTACCAATGAAAAACTGTTTTTT.

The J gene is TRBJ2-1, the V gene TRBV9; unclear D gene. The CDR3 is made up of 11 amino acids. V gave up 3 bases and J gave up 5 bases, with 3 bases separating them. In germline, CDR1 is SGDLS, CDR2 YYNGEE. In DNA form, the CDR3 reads TGTGCCAGCAGCGCCGACAATGAGCAGTTCTTC. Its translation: CASSADNEQFF.

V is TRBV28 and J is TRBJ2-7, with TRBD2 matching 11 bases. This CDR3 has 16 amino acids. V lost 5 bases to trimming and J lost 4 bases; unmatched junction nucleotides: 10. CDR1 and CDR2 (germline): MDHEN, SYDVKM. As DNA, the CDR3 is TGTGCCAGCAGTCGAGGGGGGCTAGCGGGAGGTTACGAGCAGTACTTC. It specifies CASSRGGLAGGYEQYF.

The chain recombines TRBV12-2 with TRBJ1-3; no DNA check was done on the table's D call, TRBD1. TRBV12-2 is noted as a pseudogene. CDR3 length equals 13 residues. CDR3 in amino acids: CASRLGRAPAIYF. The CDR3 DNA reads TGTGCAAGTCGGCTAGGCAGGGCCCCGGCCATATATTTT.

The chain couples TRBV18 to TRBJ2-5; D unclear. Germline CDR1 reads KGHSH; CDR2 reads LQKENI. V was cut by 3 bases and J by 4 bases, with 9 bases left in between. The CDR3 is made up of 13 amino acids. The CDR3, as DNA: TGTGCCAGCTCACCCTCATCTAGAGAGACCCAGTACTTC. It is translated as CASSPSSRETQYF.

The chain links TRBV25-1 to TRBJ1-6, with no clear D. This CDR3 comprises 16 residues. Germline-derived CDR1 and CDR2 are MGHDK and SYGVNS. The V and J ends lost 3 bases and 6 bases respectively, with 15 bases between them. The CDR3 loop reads CASSEKRGPVNSPLHF. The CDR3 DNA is TGTGCCAGCAGTGAGAAAAGAGGGCCTGTTAATTCACCCCTCCACTTT.

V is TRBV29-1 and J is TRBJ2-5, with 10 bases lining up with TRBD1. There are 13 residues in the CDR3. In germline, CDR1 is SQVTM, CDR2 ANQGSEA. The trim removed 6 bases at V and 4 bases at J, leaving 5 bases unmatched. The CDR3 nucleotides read TGCAGCGTAGGGACAGGGGTATTAGAGACCCAGTACTTC. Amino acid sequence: CSVGTGVLETQYF.

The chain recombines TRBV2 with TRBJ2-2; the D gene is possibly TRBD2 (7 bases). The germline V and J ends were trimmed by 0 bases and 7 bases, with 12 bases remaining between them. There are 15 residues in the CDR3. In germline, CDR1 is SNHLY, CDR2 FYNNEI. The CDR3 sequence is CASSEARGPGGELFF. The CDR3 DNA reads TGTGCCAGCAGTGAAGCGCGGGGGCCGGGCGGGGAGCTGTTTTTT.

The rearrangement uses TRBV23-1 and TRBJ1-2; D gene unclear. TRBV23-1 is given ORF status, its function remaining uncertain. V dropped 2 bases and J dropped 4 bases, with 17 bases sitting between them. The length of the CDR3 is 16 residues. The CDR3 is CASSQRLEEGSYGYTF. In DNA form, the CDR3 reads TGCGCCAGCAGTCAAAGGTTGGAGGAGGGTAGCTATGGCTACACCTTC.

The CDR3 DNA is TGCGCCAGCAGCCGGGACAGGGGAACCTACGAGCAGTACTTC. Protein: CASSRDRGTYEQYF. This rearrangement joins TRBV5-1 to TRBJ2-7, with 10 bases matching TRBD1. The CDR3 totals 14 residues. V lost 4 bases, J lost 2 bases, and 3 bases stayed unmatched. From germline, CDR1 is SGHRS and CDR2 YFSETQ. Complete variable domain (other parts from reference TRBV5-1 and TRBJ2-7): KAGVTQTPRYLIKTRGQQVTLSCSPISGHRSVSWYQQTPGQGLQFLFEYFSETQRNKGNFPGRFSGRQFSNSRSEMNVSTLELGDSALYLCASSRDRGTYEQYFGPGTRLTVT.

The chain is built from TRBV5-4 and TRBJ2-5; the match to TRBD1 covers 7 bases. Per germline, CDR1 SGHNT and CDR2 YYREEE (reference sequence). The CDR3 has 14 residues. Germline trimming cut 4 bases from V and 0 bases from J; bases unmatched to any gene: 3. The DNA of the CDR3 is TGTGCCAGCAGCCGGGGACAGAACCAAGAGACCCAGTACTTC. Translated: CASSRGQNQETQYF.

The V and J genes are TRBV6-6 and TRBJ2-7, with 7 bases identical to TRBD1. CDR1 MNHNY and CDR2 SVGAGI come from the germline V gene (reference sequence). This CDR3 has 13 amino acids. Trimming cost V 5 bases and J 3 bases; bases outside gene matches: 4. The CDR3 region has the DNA TGTGCCAGCAGTGACAGGGCCTACTACGAGCAGTACTTC. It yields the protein CASSDRAYYEQYF.

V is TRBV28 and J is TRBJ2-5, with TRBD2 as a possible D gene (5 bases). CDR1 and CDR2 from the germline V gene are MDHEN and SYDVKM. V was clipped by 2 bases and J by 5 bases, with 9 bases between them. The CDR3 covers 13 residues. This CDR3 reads CASSLRGIETQYF. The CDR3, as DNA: TGTGCCAGCAGTTTACGGGGAATTGAGACCCAGTACTTC.